A selection of T cell receptor beta chains follows, all from one sample in a study of T cells in Graves' hyperthyroidism and ophthalmopathy. TCRdb re-derived calls from the multiplex PCR reads in MiXCR, one entry per CDR3 protein. This sample carries 300,000 to 400,000 distinct CDR3 sequences, 20% to 25% of them seen once, and the ten largest clones take 50%. Material: blood. These receptor sequences come from a woman between 50 and 59 years old with Graves' hyperthyroidism. CDR3s include the opening cysteine and the closing phenylalanine or tryptophan. Fields, in order: D gene, J gene, V gene, clone size, CDR3 DNA, CDR3 protein. A D gene is named only where the DNA matches it firmly. Clone size is given for some rows only: seen once, a few or many times, or a class if the clone is expanded.

D gene: TRBD2; J gene: TRBJ2-1; V gene: TRBV20-1; clone size: NA; CDR3 DNA: TGCAGTGCTAGAGATCGGGCGGGGGTGTTCTTC; CDR3 protein: CSARDRAGVFF
D gene: NA; J gene: TRBJ1-5; V gene: TRBV10-2; clone size: few; CDR3 DNA: TGCGCCAGCAGTGAGCGACGTGGGGGAAGCAATCAGCCCCAGCATTTT; CDR3 protein: CASSERRGGSNQPQHF
D gene: NA; J gene: TRBJ1-4; V gene: TRBV7-9; clone size: NA; CDR3 DNA: TGTGCCAGCAGCTTAACGGGGATGAATGAAAAACTGTTTTTT; CDR3 protein: CASSLTGMNEKLFF
D gene: NA; J gene: TRBJ2-5; V gene: TRBV30; clone size: many; CDR3 DNA: TGTGCCTGGAGTGTAGTTGAGACCCAGTACTTC; CDR3 protein: CAWSVVETQYF
D gene: TRBD1; J gene: TRBJ2-2; V gene: TRBV5-1; clone size: many; CDR3 DNA: TGCGCCAGCAGCTCCAGGACAGGGTACACCGGGGAGCTGTTTTTT; CDR3 protein: CASSSRTGYTGELFF
D gene: TRBD1; J gene: TRBJ1-4; V gene: TRBV5-5; clone size: NA; CDR3 DNA: TGTGCCAGCAGCTCGCAGGGGGAAGGGGAAAAACTGTTTTTT; CDR3 protein: CASSSQGEGEKLFF
D gene: NA; J gene: TRBJ1-2; V gene: TRBV2; clone size: few; CDR3 DNA: TGTGCCAGCCGGGAAGCTAACTATGGCTACACCTTC; CDR3 protein: CASREANYGYTF
D gene: TRBD2; J gene: TRBJ2-5; V gene: TRBV7-6; clone size: few; CDR3 DNA: TGTGCCAGCACGGGACTAGCTGGGGAGACCCAGTACTTC; CDR3 protein: CASTGLAGETQYF
D gene: NA; J gene: TRBJ1-1; V gene: TRBV12-3/TRBV12-4; clone size: many; CDR3 DNA: TGTGCCAGCAGCCGAGGGAGGGAGAACACTGAAGCTTTCTTT; CDR3 protein: CASSRGRENTEAFF
D gene: NA; J gene: TRBJ2-7; V gene: TRBV20-1; clone size: many; CDR3 DNA: TGCAGTGCTAGCCCCGGGCCAATCTACGAGCAGTACTTC; CDR3 protein: CSASPGPIYEQYF
D gene: NA; J gene: TRBJ2-7; V gene: TRBV29-1; clone size: many; CDR3 DNA: TGCAGCGTTGGTGTTGGGGTTACCTACGAGCAGTACTTC; CDR3 protein: CSVGVGVTYEQYF
D gene: NA; J gene: TRBJ1-1; V gene: TRBV5-1; clone size: many; CDR3 DNA: TGCGCCACCAGCACCGGGAGCGGCACTGAAGCTTTCTTT; CDR3 protein: CATSTGSGTEAFF
D gene: NA; J gene: TRBJ2-3; V gene: TRBV5-1; clone size: many; CDR3 DNA: TGCGCCAGCCGAGTTGAGGGGGGGACAGATACGCAGTATTTT; CDR3 protein: CASRVEGGTDTQYF
D gene: NA; J gene: TRBJ2-3; V gene: TRBV20-1; clone size: NA; CDR3 DNA: TGCAGTGCTAGCCGGAGGTACAAAGGGGCAGATACGCAGTATTTT; CDR3 protein: CSASRRYKGADTQYF
D gene: NA; J gene: TRBJ2-5; V gene: TRBV18; clone size: many; CDR3 DNA: TGTGCCAGCTCACCGGGCAGGAAAGAGACCCAGTACTTC; CDR3 protein: CASSPGRKETQYF
D gene: NA; J gene: TRBJ1-2; V gene: TRBV9; clone size: NA; CDR3 DNA: TGTGCCAGCAGCGTAGCTTTTGGCAACTATGGCTACACCTTC; CDR3 protein: CASSVAFGNYGYTF
D gene: NA; J gene: TRBJ2-1; V gene: TRBV6-1; clone size: NA; CDR3 DNA: TGTGTCAGTGGGGGCGAAAGCTCCTACAATGAGCAGTTCTTC; CDR3 protein: CVSGGESSYNEQFF
D gene: NA; J gene: TRBJ1-3; V gene: TRBV6-2/TRBV6-3; clone size: few; CDR3 DNA: TGTGCCAGCAGTTACTCGACTAGGACGAGCTCTGGAAACACCATATATTTT; CDR3 protein: CASSYSTRTSSGNTIYF
D gene: NA; J gene: TRBJ1-1; V gene: TRBV4-2; clone size: NA; CDR3 DNA: TGTGCCAGCAGCCAGAGGACGGGAAACACTGAAGCTTTCTTT; CDR3 protein: CASSQRTGNTEAFF